Below are 24 T cell receptor beta chains sequenced from a single sample in a study of T cells in Graves' hyperthyroidism and ophthalmopathy. TCR beta CDR3 regions were amplified from RNA. The HTBI primer set drove a first-round RT-PCR of the TCR CDR3. TCRdb reprocessed the multiplex PCR reads via MiXCR and lists one record per CDR3 protein. The sample has roughly 700,000 distinct CDR3 sequences; 15% to 20% are singletons. Sequencing used blood. Receptor source: a man aged 50 to 59 with Graves' hyperthyroidism.

This clonotype was counted ten times or more. The chain recombines TRBV28 with TRBJ1-1; D remains ambiguous. Germline assignment: CDR1 MDHEN and CDR2 SYDVKM. The CDR3 length is 12 residues. V was shortened by 3 bases and J by 4 bases, with 6 bases between the two germline ends. DNA for the CDR3: TGTGCCAGCAGTTTGCCCAGCACTGAAGCTTTCTTT. It translates to CASSLPSTEAFF.

Points on this clonotype: A clone one base away is much larger, so this may be a read error. V and J are TRBV7-8 and TRBJ2-1; 7 bases map to TRBD2. V gave up 4 bases and J gave up 8 bases; unmatched junction bases: 14. Per germline, CDR1 SGHVS and CDR2 FQNEAQ. The CDR3 runs to 16 residues. DNA of the CDR3: TGTGCCAGCAGCTCGCTGTTTGAGTGGGAGGGCCATGAGCAGTTCTTC. This codes for CASSSLFEWEGHEQFF.

This clonotype was observed a handful of times. V gene TRBV30 combines with J gene TRBJ2-3; 9 bases are shared with TRBD1. CDR3 length: 13 residues. CDR1 is GTSNPN, CDR2 SVGIG, per germline (reference sequence). Trimming took 0 bases from V and 10 from J; bases not matched to a gene: 5. The CDR3 DNA follows: TGTGCCTGGAGTGTACGGGACAGGGCAGCGCAGTATTTT. It yields the protein CAWSVRDRAAQYF.

This clonotype was detected ten times or more. The genes are TRBV14 and TRBJ2-7; the match to TRBD2 covers 14 bases. With 5 bases clipped from V and 3 bases from J, the junction kept 6 bases outside the gene matches. Germline CDR1 is SGHDN and CDR2 is FVKESK. The CDR3 loop spans 16 amino acids. The CDR3 DNA is TGTGCCAGCAGCGCCCGACTAGCGGGAGGGCTCTACGAGCAGTACTTC. Its translation is CASSARLAGGLYEQYF.

V usage is TRBV5-1 and J usage is TRBJ2-1, with TRBD2 matching 11 bases. The CDR3 loop spans 15 amino acids. Germline V CDR1 and CDR2: SGHRS, YFSETQ. V lost 5 bases to trimming and J lost 7 bases; unmatched junction nucleotides: 8. The CDR3 protein is CASRLLAGVINEQFF. The CDR3 DNA reads TGCGCCAGCAGATTACTAGCGGGAGTAATTAATGAGCAGTTCTTC.

To note about this clonotype: A much larger clone lies one base from this, so it may be a read error. The genes are TRBV2 and TRBJ2-7; tentative D call: TRBD2 (5 bases). The V end lost 6 bases, the J end lost 6 bases, and 9 bases lay between the germline ends. This CDR3 contains 11 residues. Germline V gene lookup returns CDR1 SNHLY and CDR2 FYNNEI. CDR3 amino acids: CASRGDCEQYF. CDR3 DNA: TGTGCCAGCAGGGGAGACTGCGAGCAGTACTTC.

The sample holds a few counts of this clonotype. The chain has TRBV6-2 or TRBV6-3 and TRBJ2-5, with TRBD1 matching over 7 bases. The CDR3 contains 16 residues. Germline assignment: CDR1 MNHEY and CDR2 SVGEGT. V lost 7 bases, J lost 0 bases, and 11 bases stayed unmatched. Here the CDR3 DNA reads TGTGCCAGCACCCTCTACAGGGGCCCCAACCAAGAGACCCAGTACTTC. Encoded protein: CASTLYRGPNQETQYF.

In its sample, this clonotype was seen many times. The chain has TRBV6-1 and TRBJ2-7; D may match TRBD1 or TRBD2 (6 bases each). CDR1 and CDR2 from the germline V gene are MNHNS and SASEGT. The CDR3 has 16 residues. Trimming stripped 7 bases from V and 5 bases from J, with 24 bases between. The CDR3 spells CASTGSGANSPHEQYF. CDR3 coding DNA: TGTGCCAGCACCGGCTCGGGGGCCAACTCTCCCCACGAGCAGTACTTC.

This clonotype was counted between two and nine times. CDR3 residues: CATSDPSGPQSGELFF. The CDR3 region has the DNA TGTGCCACCAGTGATCCGTCCGGGCCCCAGAGCGGGGAGCTGTTTTTT. The chain uses TRBV19 and TRBJ2-2; D is ambiguous. CDR3 length: 16 residues. CDR1 LNHDA and CDR2 SQIVND come from the germline V gene (reference sequence). Trimming pared 10 bases from V and 7 bases from J, leaving 25 bases between.

This clonotype was detected many times. V and J are TRBV11-2 and TRBJ2-2; perhaps TRBD1 as D (6 bases). This CDR3 spans 16 amino acids. V was clipped by 2 bases and J by 3 bases, with 13 bases between them. Germline V gene data show CDR1 as SGHAT and CDR2 as FQNNGV. Here the CDR3 reads CASSLMGAGDTGELFF. The CDR3 DNA reads TGTGCCAGCAGCTTAATGGGGGCCGGGGACACCGGGGAGCTGTTTTTT.

This clonotype was observed at least ten times. The chain uses TRBV27 and TRBJ2-1; D perhaps matches TRBD2 (6 bases). Between the trimmed V and J ends, which lost 3 bases and 8 bases, there was a span of 14 bases. This CDR3 contains 14 residues. The germline V gene has CDR1 MNHEY and CDR2 SMNVEV (reference sequence). The CDR3 nucleotides are TGTGCCAGCAGTTTCCCCGGGGGAGAGTATGAGCAGTTCTTC. This codes for CASSFPGGEYEQFF.

This clonotype was seen at least ten times. J is TRBJ1-1 and V is TRBV28; possible D gene TRBD1, 5 bases. Germline V gene data show CDR1 as MDHEN and CDR2 as SYDVKM. The length of the CDR3 is 17 residues. V lost 5 bases, J lost 0 bases, and 19 bases lay in between. The CDR3 is CASSTKVQGLMNTEAFF. CDR3 DNA sequence: TGTGCCAGCAGTACCAAGGTGCAGGGACTTATGAACACTGAAGCTTTCTTT.

This clonotype was seen repeatedly, ten times or more. The V and J genes are TRBV10-1 and TRBJ2-5; 10 nucleotides line up with TRBD2. The CDR3 totals 15 residues. Germline V gene lookup returns CDR1 WNHNN and CDR2 SYGVQD (reference sequence). V gave up 5 bases and J gave up 2 bases; unmatched junction bases: 5. As DNA, the CDR3 is TGCGCCAGCAGTACACTAGCGGGGCCGCAAGAGACCCAGTACTTC. This codes for CASSTLAGPQETQYF.

This clonotype was observed at least ten times. The CDR3 reads CASSLGLAGIPSTDTQYF. CDR3 nucleotides: TGTGCCAGCAGTTTGGGACTAGCGGGGATTCCTAGCACAGATACGCAGTATTTT. The chain combines TRBV28 with TRBJ2-3; 13 nucleotides align to TRBD2. The length of the CDR3 is 18 residues. Germline V gene lookup returns CDR1 MDHEN and CDR2 SYDVKM. The ends lost 3 bases at V and 0 bases at J; junction bases unmatched: 6.

This chain uses TRBV7-9 with TRBJ1-1, with a possible D match to TRBD1 (6 bases). V lost 0 bases and J lost 1, with 9 bases in between. Germline V gene sequence: CDR1 SEHNR, CDR2 FQNEAQ (reference sequence). The CDR3 totals 15 residues. Here the CDR3 reads CASSLAWDTNTEAFF. Here the CDR3 DNA reads TGTGCCAGCAGCTTAGCGTGGGACACGAACACTGAAGCTTTCTTT.

This clonotype was seen more than once but under ten times. The rearrangement joins TRBV18 to TRBJ2-7, with TRBD2 matching over 11 bases. There are 16 residues in the CDR3. The ends lost 0 bases at V and 2 bases at J; junction bases unmatched: 3. The germline gives CDR1 KGHSH, CDR2 LQKENI. CDR3 nucleotides: TGTGCCAGCTCACCACCGACTAGCGGGAATACCTACGAGCAGTACTTC. It encodes CASSPPTSGNTYEQYF.

This clonotype was seen repeatedly, ten times or more. The rearrangement uses TRBV18 and TRBJ2-1, with 9 positions matching TRBD2. CDR1 KGHSH and CDR2 LQKENI come from the germline V gene. With V trimmed by 0 bases and J by 7 bases, 7 bases remained unmatched. The CDR3 covers 16 residues. CDR3 DNA: TGTGCCAGCTCACCACCTGCGGGAGGGCCCGGGAATGAGCAGTTCTTC. This gives the protein CASSPPAGGPGNEQFF.

The chain employs TRBV11-3 and TRBJ2-7; possible D gene TRBD1, 5 bases. This CDR3 has 14 amino acids. CDR1 and CDR2 (germline): SGHNT, YENEEA. Trimming removed 2 bases at V and 0 bases at J, with 8 bases between. As DNA, the CDR3 is TGTGCCAGCAGCTTAAAGGGGATCTCCTACGAGCAGTACTTC. It encodes CASSLKGISYEQYF.

With regard to this clonotype: One base away lies a much larger clone, so this may be a sequencing read error. V gene TRBV3-1 combines with J gene TRBJ2-2; no definite D call. The CDR3 covers 12 residues. Germline CDR1 reads LGHDT; CDR2 reads YNNKEL (reference sequence). With 8 bases removed from V and 6 bases from J, the gap between germline ends came to 10 bases. CDR3 sequence (DNA): TGTGCCAGCTGCTACCCGTCCGGGGAGCTGTTTTTT. Its translation: CASCYPSGELFF.

This chain links TRBV20-1 with TRBJ2-1, with unresolved D. Trimming stripped 7 bases from V and 5 bases from J, with 12 bases between. This CDR3 comprises 12 residues. Germline-derived CDR1 and CDR2 are DFQATT and SNEGSKA (reference sequence). The CDR3 DNA reads TGCAGTGTCCCAAGCAGGAACAATGAGCAGTTCTTC. It translates to CSVPSRNNEQFF.

This clonotype was counted many times. This chain uses TRBV10-3 with TRBJ2-1; D ambiguous. Trimming removed 0 bases at V and 8 bases at J, with 29 bases between. The CDR3 spans 20 residues. Looked up from germline, CDR1 is ENHRY and CDR2 is SYGVKD. This CDR3 reads CAISESTIPIDPTTRDEQFF. Written as DNA, the CDR3 is TGTGCCATCAGTGAGTCAACCATCCCAATTGACCCTACAACAAGAGATGAGCAGTTCTTC.

The chain uses TRBV10-2 and TRBJ2-7; perhaps TRBD2 as D (6 bases). Trimming took 0 bases from V and 9 from J, leaving 9 bases between them. This CDR3 spans 12 amino acids. Per germline, CDR1 WSHSY and CDR2 SAAADI. The CDR3 here is CASSESDGRQYF. CDR3 in DNA: TGCGCCAGCAGTGAGTCGGACGGGAGGCAGTACTTC.

This clonotype has at least ten counts. This chain uses TRBV27 with TRBJ2-1, with no clear D. Germline V CDR1 and CDR2: MNHEY, SMNVEV (reference sequence). The CDR3 loop spans 16 amino acids. Between the trimmed V and J ends, which lost 0 bases and 0 bases, there was a span of 9 bases. DNA of the CDR3: TGTGCCAGCAGTTTATCGTGTCCAGGCTCCTACAATGAGCAGTTCTTC. It is translated as CASSLSCPGSYNEQFF.

The chain joins TRBV5-4 to TRBJ2-7; D not resolved. V dropped 0 bases and J dropped 5 bases, with 12 bases sitting between them. Germline values: CDR1 SGHNT, CDR2 YYREEE (reference sequence). This CDR3 has 14 amino acids. The CDR3: CASSLGVYGDEQYF. In DNA form, the CDR3 reads TGTGCCAGCAGCTTGGGAGTTTATGGAGACGAGCAGTACTTC. Drawing the rest from reference TRBV5-4 and TRBJ2-7, the complete variable domain is ETGVTQSPTHLIKTRGQQVTLRCSSQSGHNTVSWYQQALGQGPQFIFQYYREEENGRGNFPPRFSGLQFPNYSSELNVNALELDDSALYLCASSLGVYGDEQYFGPGTRLTVT.